This T cell receptor beta chain was retrieved from a study of cytomegalovirus exposure and HLA in healthy donors. Study results and limitations: Specificity for CMV antigens was confirmed in vitro for a few of the CMV-associated chains. Exclusion as indistinguishable affected some V segments, including TRBV6-2 and TRBV6-3. A later analysis by the authors found several of the most significant clusters apparently linked to common viral pathogens.

The V gene's germline CDR1 is MNHNS and CDR2 SASEGT. V was shortened by 1 base and J by 7 bases, with 17 bases between the two germline ends. The CDR3 totals 15 residues. This clone appeared once. Its specificity is unknown. The study ran its PCR with 60 Vbeta and 13 Jbeta primers. Authors' analysis steps: An analysis performed later counted 81 million or so unique TCR beta chains (approximately 11 million of them shared). Profiled with immunoSEQ multiplex PCR; TCRdb holds only in-frame clones, not every one. The DNA was the basis for D and trimming; V, J and clone size are from that table. The repertoire holds 140,000 or so clones, with over 60% as singletons.

J is TRBJ2-7 and V is TRBV6-1; D is possibly TRBD1 (6 bases). The specimen was PBMCs. The source of this sequence is a man in his forties in good health and CMV-seronegative. The CDR3 coding sequence is TGTGCCAGCAGTGAAGAAGTGGCGACAGGCTGGGAGCAGTACTTC. It specifies CASSEEVATGWEQYF.